This T cell receptor (beta chain) was captured in a study of T cell changes during pregnancy in multiple sclerosis. V lost 3 bases to trimming and J lost 4 bases; unmatched junction nucleotides: 15. Germline loops: CDR1 SGHRS, CDR2 YFSETQ. The CDR3 has 18 residues. Clones were sequenced by immunoSEQ multiplex PCR, and TCRdb holds only the in-frame ones, with some missing. The sample holds approximately 130,000 clones, approximately 96% seen once. This TCR was recovered from a female donor with multiple sclerosis, enrolled in a pregnancy study. The material sequenced was peripheral blood, taken after pregnancy. The chain has TRBV5-1 and TRBJ2-1; 8 positions match TRBD2. The CDR3 is CASSSQTPSGRVYNEQFF. The DNA of the CDR3 is TGCGCCAGCAGCTCCCAAACTCCGAGCGGGAGAGTTTACAATGAGCAGTTCTTC.